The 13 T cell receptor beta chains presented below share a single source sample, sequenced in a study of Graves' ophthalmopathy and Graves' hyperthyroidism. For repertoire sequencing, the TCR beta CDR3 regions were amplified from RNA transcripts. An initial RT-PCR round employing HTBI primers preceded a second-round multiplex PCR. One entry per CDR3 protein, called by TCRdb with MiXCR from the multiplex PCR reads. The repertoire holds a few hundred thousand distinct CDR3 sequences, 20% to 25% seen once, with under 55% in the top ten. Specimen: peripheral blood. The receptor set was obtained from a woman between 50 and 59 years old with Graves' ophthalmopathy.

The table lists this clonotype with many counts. CDR3 amino acids: CATSRDVDRAVATIYF. CDR3 bases: TGTGCCACCAGCAGAGACGTTGACAGGGCGGTGGCCACCATATATTTT. J is TRBJ1-3 and V is TRBV15; 7 nucleotides agree with TRBD1. After removal of 0 bases from V and 9 bases from J, the junction contained 11 bases not matched to a gene. Germline V lookup: CDR1 LNHNV, CDR2 YYDKDF (reference sequence). This CDR3 region has 16 residues.

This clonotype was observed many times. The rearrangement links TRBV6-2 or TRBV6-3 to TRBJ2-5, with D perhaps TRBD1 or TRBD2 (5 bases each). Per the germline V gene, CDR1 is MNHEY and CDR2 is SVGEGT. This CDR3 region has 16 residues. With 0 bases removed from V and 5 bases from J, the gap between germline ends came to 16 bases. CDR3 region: CASSYSNQGRKETQYF. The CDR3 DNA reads TGTGCCAGCAGTTACTCGAATCAGGGACGTAAGGAGACCCAGTACTTC.

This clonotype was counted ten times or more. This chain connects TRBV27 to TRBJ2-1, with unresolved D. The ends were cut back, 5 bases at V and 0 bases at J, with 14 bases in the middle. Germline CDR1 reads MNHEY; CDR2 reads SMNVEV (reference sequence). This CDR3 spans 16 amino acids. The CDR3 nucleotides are TGTGCCAGCAGTGGCCTAAGGTCCTACTCCTACAATGAGCAGTTCTTC. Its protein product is CASSGLRSYSYNEQFF.

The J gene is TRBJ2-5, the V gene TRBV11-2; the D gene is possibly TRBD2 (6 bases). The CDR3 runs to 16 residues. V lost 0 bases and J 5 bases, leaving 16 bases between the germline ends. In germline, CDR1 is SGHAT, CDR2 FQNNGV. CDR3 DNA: TGTGCCAGCAGCTTAGATGCTCGGGAGTATTTGGAGACCCAGTACTTC. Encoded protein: CASSLDAREYLETQYF.

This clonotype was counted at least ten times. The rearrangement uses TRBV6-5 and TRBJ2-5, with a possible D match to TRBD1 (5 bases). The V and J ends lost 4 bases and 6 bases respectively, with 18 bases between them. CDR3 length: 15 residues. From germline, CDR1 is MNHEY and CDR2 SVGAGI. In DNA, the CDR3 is TGTGCCAGCAGTTCGCAAACAGGAACTATGAAGACCCAGTACTTC. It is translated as CASSSQTGTMKTQYF.

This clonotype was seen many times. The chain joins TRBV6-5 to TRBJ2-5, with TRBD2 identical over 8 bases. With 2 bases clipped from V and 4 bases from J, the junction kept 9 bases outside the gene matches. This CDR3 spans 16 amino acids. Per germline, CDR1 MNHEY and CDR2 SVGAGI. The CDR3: CASSYGAGEPGETQYF. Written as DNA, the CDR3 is TGTGCCAGCAGTTACGGAGCGGGAGAACCTGGAGAGACCCAGTACTTC.

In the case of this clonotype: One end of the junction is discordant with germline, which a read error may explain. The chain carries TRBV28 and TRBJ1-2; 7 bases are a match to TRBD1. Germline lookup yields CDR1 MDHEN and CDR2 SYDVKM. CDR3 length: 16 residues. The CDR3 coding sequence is TGTGCCAGCAGTTGGACAGGAAGGGCGGGGAACTATGGCGACACCTTC. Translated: CASSWTGRAGNYGDTF.

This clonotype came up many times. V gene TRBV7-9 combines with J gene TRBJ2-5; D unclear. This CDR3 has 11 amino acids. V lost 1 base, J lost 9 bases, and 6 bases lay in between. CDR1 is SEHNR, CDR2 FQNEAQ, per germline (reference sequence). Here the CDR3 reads CASSLGRSQYF. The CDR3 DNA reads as TGTGCCAGCAGCTTAGGACGTTCCCAGTACTTC.

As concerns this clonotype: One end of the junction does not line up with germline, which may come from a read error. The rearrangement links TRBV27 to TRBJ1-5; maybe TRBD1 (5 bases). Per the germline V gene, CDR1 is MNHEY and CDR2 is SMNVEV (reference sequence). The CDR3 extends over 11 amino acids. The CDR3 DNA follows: TGTGCCAGCGGGACCAATCAGTCCCAGCATTTT. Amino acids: CASGTNQSQHF.

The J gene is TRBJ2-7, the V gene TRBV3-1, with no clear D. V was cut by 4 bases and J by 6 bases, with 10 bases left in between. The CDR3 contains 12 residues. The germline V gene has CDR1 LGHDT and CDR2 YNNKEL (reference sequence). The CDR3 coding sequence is TGTGCCAGCAGCCCCTGTTGGGGCGAGCAGTACTTC. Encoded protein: CASSPCWGEQYF.

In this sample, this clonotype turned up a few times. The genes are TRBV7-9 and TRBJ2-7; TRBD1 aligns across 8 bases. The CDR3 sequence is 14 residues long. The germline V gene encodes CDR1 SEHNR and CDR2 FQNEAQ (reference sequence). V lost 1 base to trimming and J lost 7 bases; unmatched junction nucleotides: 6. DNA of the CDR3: TGTGCCAGCAGCTTAGACGCTACAGGGGGGGAGCAGTACTTC. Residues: CASSLDATGGEQYF.

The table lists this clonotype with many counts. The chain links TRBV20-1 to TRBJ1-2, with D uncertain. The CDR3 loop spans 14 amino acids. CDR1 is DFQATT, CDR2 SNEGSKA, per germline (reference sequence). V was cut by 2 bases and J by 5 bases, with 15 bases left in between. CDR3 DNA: TGCAGTGCTAGAAATCCCACAGAAGGGTATGGCTACACCTTC. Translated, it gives CSARNPTEGYGYTF.

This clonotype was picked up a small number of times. In nucleotides, the CDR3 is TGCGCCAGCAGCCAAGCAATAGCGGGAGCGTATAAGACCCAGTACTTC. Translation gives CASSQAIAGAYKTQYF. This chain joins TRBV4-1 and TRBJ2-5; the match to TRBD2 covers 9 bases. Per germline, CDR1 MGHRA and CDR2 YSYEKL. The CDR3 length is 16 residues. V lost 1 base to trimming and J lost 6 bases; unmatched junction nucleotides: 9.